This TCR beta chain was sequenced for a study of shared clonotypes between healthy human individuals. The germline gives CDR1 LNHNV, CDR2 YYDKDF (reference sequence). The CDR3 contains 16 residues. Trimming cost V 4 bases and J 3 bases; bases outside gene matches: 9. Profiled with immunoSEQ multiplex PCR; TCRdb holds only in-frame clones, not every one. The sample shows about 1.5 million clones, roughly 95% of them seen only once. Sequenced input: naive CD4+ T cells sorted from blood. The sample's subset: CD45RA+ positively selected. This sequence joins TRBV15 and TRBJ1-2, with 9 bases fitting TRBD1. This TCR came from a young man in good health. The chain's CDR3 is CATSIKRTGEHYGYTF. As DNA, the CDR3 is TGTGCCACCAGCATCAAACGGACAGGGGAACACTATGGCTACACCTTC.